These T cell receptor beta chains were read from a single sample in a study of cytomegalovirus exposure and HLA in healthy donors. Sequenced by immunoSEQ multiplex PCR; TCRdb stores in-frame clones only, minus some. The sample lists fewer than 200,000 clones; around 78% were seen once. Sequences were obtained from PBMCs. Receptors were obtained from a female donor in good health and CMV-seronegative. Both conserved end residues are part of each CDR3. Fields, in order: V gene, J gene, CDR3 length, D gene, clone size, CDR3 protein, CDR3 DNA. The D gene is left open where the match is weak. Expanded clones are given a class, and other clones once, few, many or no size at all.

TRBV7-2	TRBJ2-5	17	.	.	CASSLGLVGPPQETQYF	TGTGCCAGCAGCTTAGGGCTCGTGGGGCCCCCCCAAGAGACCCAGTACTTC
TRBV9	TRBJ2-2	15	.	.	CASSVEIADTGELFF	TGTGCCAGCAGCGTCGAAATAGCGGACACCGGGGAGCTGTTTTTT
TRBV4-2	TRBJ2-2	15	TRBD2	.	CASSDSGRAAGELFF	TGTGCCAGCAGCGATAGCGGGAGGGCCGCCGGGGAGCTGTTTTTT
TRBV5-4	TRBJ2-3	19	TRBD2	.	CASRSGLAGGPGGTDTQYF	TGTGCCAGCAGATCCGGACTAGCGGGAGGGCCGGGGGGCACAGATACGCAGTATTTT
TRBV9	TRBJ1-2	15	.	.	CASSRLRGSGYGYTF	TGTGCCAGCAGCCGTCTTAGGGGGAGTGGCTATGGCTACACCTTC
TRBV9	TRBJ2-1	16	TRBD2	.	CASSSSATSGYNEQFF	TGTGCCAGCAGCTCCTCTGCGACTAGCGGGTACAATGAGCAGTTCTTC
TRBV20-1	TRBJ1-2	11	TRBD1	.	CSARDGQVHTF	TGCAGTGCTAGAGACGGACAGGTACACACCTTC
TRBV7-3	TRBJ1-1	15	.	.	CASSLETSRNTEAFF	TGTGCCAGCAGCCTAGAGACCAGCCGGAACACTGAAGCTTTCTTT
TRBV27	TRBJ2-3	17	TRBD2	.	CASSLSGRLAGGDTQYF	TGTGCCAGCAGTTTATCGGGTCGACTAGCGGGGGGAGATACGCAGTATTTT
TRBV6-6	TRBJ1-4	15	TRBD1	.	CAISDRGASNEKLFF	TGTGCCATCTCCGACAGGGGCGCCTCTAATGAAAAACTGTTTTTT
TRBV2	TRBJ2-1	17	TRBD2	.	CASSEVYGLAEYNEQFF	TGTGCCAGCAGTGAAGTATATGGACTAGCGGAGTACAATGAGCAGTTCTTC
TRBV12-5	TRBJ2-7	16	.	.	CASGLVLEGRSYEQYF	TGTGCTAGTGGTTTGGTACTGGAGGGCAGATCCTACGAGCAGTACTTC
TRBV6-6	TRBJ2-7	14	TRBD1	.	CASSLFLTGDEQYF	TGTGCCAGCAGTCTCTTCCTAACAGGGGACGAGCAGTACTTC
TRBV15	TRBJ1-5	13	TRBD1	.	CATRQGASQPQHF	TGTGCCACCAGACAGGGGGCAAGTCAGCCCCAGCATTTT
TRBV11-3	TRBJ2-1	14	TRBD1	.	CASSSQDRYNEQFF	TGTGCCAGCAGCTCCCAGGACAGGTACAATGAGCAGTTCTTC
TRBV7-9	TRBJ1-2	14	.	.	CASSQNFEGGGYTF	TGTGCCAGCAGCCAGAACTTCGAGGGTGGTGGCTACACCTTC
TRBV18	TRBJ1-2	13	TRBD1	few	CASSQGARNGYTF	TGTGCCAGCTCACAGGGGGCTCGGAATGGCTACACCTTC
TRBV27	TRBJ2-5	13	.	.	CASSLVALETQYF	TGTGCCAGCAGTTTGGTAGCGTTGGAGACCCAGTACTTC
TRBV18	TRBJ2-3	15	TRBD1	.	CASSLTGVGTDTQYF	TGTGCCAGCTCACTCACAGGGGTCGGGACAGATACGCAGTATTTT
TRBV7-2	TRBJ2-5	13	.	.	CASSSWTEETQYF	TGTGCCAGCAGCTCTTGGACAGAAGAGACCCAGTACTTC
TRBV11-2	TRBJ1-2	14	TRBD1	.	CASSLDQGAHGYTF	TGTGCCAGCAGCTTAGATCAGGGGGCACACGGCTACACCTTC
TRBV5-1	TRBJ1-1	15	.	once	CASSLDGGVNTEAFF	TGCGCCAGCAGCTTGGATGGGGGGGTCAACACTGAAGCTTTCTTT
TRBV14	TRBJ1-2	12	.	.	CASSQARCGYTF	TGTGCCAGCAGCCAGGCACGCTGTGGCTACACCTTC
TRBV4-3	TRBJ1-5	15	.	few	CASSQTFGQRGPQHF	TGCGCCAGCAGCCAAACATTCGGACAGAGGGGGCCCCAGCATTTT
TRBV7-9	TRBJ1-3	15	.	.	CASSLAGTFGNTIYF	TGTGCCAGCAGCTTAGCTGGGACATTTGGAAACACCATATATTTT
TRBV21-1	TRBJ2-1	17	.	.	CASSKRCGRRIYNEQFF	TGTGCCAGCAGCAAACGCTGCGGCCGGCGCATCTACAATGAGCAGTTCTTC
TRBV14	TRBJ2-1	16	TRBD2	few	CASSHQAGALHNEQFF	TGTGCCAGCAGCCACCAAGCGGGAGCTCTTCACAATGAGCAGTTCTTC
TRBV6-4	TRBJ2-1	15	.	.	CASSRTLSSYNEQFF	TGTGCCAGCTCCAGGACTCTTAGCTCCTACAATGAGCAGTTCTTC
TRBV5-8	TRBJ2-1	16	TRBD1	.	CASSLERAGGANEQFF	TGTGCCAGCAGCTTGGAGAGGGCAGGGGGCGCGAATGAGCAGTTCTTC
TRBV19	TRBJ2-1	11	.	.	CASSPNNEQFF	TGTGCCAGTAGTCCAAACAATGAGCAGTTCTTC
TRBV7-2	TRBJ2-4	16	TRBD1	.	CASSFGQGIAKNIQYF	TGTGCCAGCAGTTTCGGACAGGGGATAGCCAAAAACATTCAGTACTTC
TRBV6-1	TRBJ1-4	16	TRBD1	.	CASSGTGGLTNEKLFF	TGTGCCAGCAGTGGCACAGGGGGTCTCACTAATGAAAAACTGTTTTTT
TRBV5-1	TRBJ1-1	15	.	.	CASSLGANPNTEAFF	TGCGCCAGCAGCTTGGGAGCGAACCCGAACACTGAAGCTTTCTTT
TRBV25-1	TRBJ1-2	13	TRBD1	.	CASSATGDYGYTF	TGTGCCAGCAGTGCCACAGGGGATTATGGCTACACCTTC
TRBV4-2	TRBJ2-4	15	TRBD2	.	CASSHLRTSEGSQYF	TGTGCCAGCAGCCATTTACGGACTAGCGAGGGCAGTCAGTACTTC